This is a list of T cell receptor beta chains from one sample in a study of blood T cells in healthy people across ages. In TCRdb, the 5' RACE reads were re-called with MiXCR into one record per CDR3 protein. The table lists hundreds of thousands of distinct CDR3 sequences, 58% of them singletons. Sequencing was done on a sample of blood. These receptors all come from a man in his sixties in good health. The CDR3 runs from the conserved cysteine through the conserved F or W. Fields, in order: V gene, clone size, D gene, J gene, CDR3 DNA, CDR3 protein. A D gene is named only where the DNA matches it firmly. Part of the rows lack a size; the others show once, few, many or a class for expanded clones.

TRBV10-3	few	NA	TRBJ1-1	TGTGCCATCAGCCCAGACTCGGCCAGGACTGAAGCTTTCTTT	CAISPDSARTEAFF
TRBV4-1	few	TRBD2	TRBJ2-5	TGCGCCAGCAGCCAAGATTGGGGAGGGGAGACCCAGTACTTC	CASSQDWGGETQYF
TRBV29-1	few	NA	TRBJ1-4	TGCAGCGGTCAAACAGGGTACGGGGAAAAACTGTTTTTT	CSGQTGYGEKLFF
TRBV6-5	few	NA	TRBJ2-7	TGTGCCAGCAGTTACGGACACTACTACGAGCAGTACTTC	CASSYGHYYEQYF
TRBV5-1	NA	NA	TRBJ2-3	TGCGCCAGCAGCCCCCGGGGAGCTCCCCGAGGGGGTAACACAGATACGCAGTATTTT	CASSPRGAPRGGNTDTQYF
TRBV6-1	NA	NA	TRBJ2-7	TGTGCCAGCAGTCCCCGGAGGGGGACTACCTTCGAGCAGTACTTC	CASSPRRGTTFEQYF
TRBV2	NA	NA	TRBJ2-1	TGTGCCAGCAGTGAAGCTGCTACCCCCTCCTACAATGAGCAGTTCTTC	CASSEAATPSYNEQFF
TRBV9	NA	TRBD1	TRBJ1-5	TGTGCCAGCAGCGTCCAACCAGGGGGAGATCAGCCCCAGCATTTT	CASSVQPGGDQPQHF
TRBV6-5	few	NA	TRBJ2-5	TGTGCCAGCAGGAACAGGGGAGGTCAAGAGACCCAGTACTTC	CASRNRGGQETQYF
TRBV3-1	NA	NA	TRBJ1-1	TGTGCCAGCAGCCAACTCAGTTCTGTCGAAGCTTTCTTT	CASSQLSSVEAFF
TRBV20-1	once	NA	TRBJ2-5	TGCAGTGCTAGAGATCGAGGTGGCGGAGAGACCCAGTACTTC	CSARDRGGGETQYF
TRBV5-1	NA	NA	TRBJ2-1	TGCGCCAGCAGTCCCAACATGGGCGCTGTACTCGGCAATGAGCAGTTCTTC	CASSPNMGAVLGNEQFF
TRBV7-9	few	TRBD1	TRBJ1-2	TGTGCCAGCAGCTCCCGGGACAGGGGGCGCAGCTACACCTTC	CASSSRDRGRSYTF
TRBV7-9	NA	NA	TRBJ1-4	TGTGCCAGCAGCTCACAGGCCTTTAATGAAAAACTGTTTTTT	CASSSQAFNEKLFF
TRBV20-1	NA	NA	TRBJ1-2	TGCAGTGCTAGAGACGCAGTTACTTATGGCTACACCTTC	CSARDAVTYGYTF
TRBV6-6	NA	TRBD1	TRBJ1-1	TGTGCCAGCAGGGACGACAGGGTTGCTTTCTTT	CASRDDRVAFF